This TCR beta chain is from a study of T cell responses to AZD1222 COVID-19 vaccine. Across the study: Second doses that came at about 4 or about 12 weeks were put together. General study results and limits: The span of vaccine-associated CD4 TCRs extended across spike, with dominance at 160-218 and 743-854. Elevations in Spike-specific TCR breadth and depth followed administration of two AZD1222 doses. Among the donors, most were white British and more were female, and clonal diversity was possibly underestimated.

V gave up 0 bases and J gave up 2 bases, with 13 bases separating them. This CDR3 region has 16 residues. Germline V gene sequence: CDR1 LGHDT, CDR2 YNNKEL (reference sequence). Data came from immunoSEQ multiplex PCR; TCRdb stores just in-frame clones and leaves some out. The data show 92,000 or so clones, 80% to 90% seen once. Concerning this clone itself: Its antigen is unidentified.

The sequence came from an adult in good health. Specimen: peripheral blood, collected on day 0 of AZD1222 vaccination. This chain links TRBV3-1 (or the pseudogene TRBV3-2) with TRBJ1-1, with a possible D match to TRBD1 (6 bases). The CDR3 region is CASSQDRGFFNTEAFF. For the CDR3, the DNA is TGTGCCAGCAGCCAAGACAGGGGCTTTTTCAACACTGAAGCTTTCTTT.